One and the same sample provided the 25 T cell receptor beta chains below, sequenced in a study of cytomegalovirus exposure and HLA in healthy donors. PCR was performed using 60 Vbeta and 13 Jbeta primers. Some clones are missing from TCRdb's copy, which holds only in-frame ones; the method was immunoSEQ multiplex PCR. The sample shows 80,000 or so clones, around three quarters of them seen only once. Sequencing was done on a sample of PBMCs. The receptor source for this set is a man aged 40-49 years in good health and CMV-seronegative.

V and J are TRBV5-1 and TRBJ2-1; no reliable D call. Germline V gene data show CDR1 as SGHRS and CDR2 as YFSETQ. This CDR3 contains 16 residues. Trimming cost V 4 bases and J 3 bases, with 17 bases left between them. The DNA for the CDR3 is TGCGCCAGCAGCGAGGCCGAGAGGCTCGGCTACAATGAGCAGTTCTTC. Protein product: CASSEAERLGYNEQFF.

The gene calls are TRBV2 and TRBJ2-5, with D perhaps matching TRBD1 (6 bases). The CDR3 contains 14 residues. Germline V gives CDR1 SNHLY, CDR2 FYNNEI. V was clipped by 6 bases and J by 1 base, with 12 bases between them. CDR3 DNA: TGTGCCAGCAGGAGTGGACAGTTCCAAGAGACCCAGTACTTC. Amino acid sequence: CASRSGQFQETQYF.

This chain joins TRBV7-8 and TRBJ1-1; 7 nucleotides line up with TRBD1. Germline loops: CDR1 SGHVS, CDR2 FQNEAQ. CDR3 length: 12 residues. V was clipped by 5 bases and J by 4 bases; unmatched bases: 1. The CDR3 sequence: CASSPGGTEAFF. The CDR3 nucleotides read TGTGCCAGCAGCCCAGGGGGCACTGAAGCTTTCTTT. The whole variable domain, remainder taken from reference TRBV7-8 and TRBJ1-1, is GAGVSQSPRYKVAKRGQDVALRCDPISGHVSLFWYQQALGQGPEFLTYFQNEAQLDKSGLPSDRFFAERPEGSVSTLKIQRTQQEDSAVYLCASSPGGTEAFFGQGTRLTVV.

The chain is built from TRBV6-6 and TRBJ1-5; D possibly corresponds to TRBD1 (5 bases). V dropped 7 bases and J dropped 7 bases, with 14 bases sitting between them. The CDR3 is 13 residues long. CDR1 MNHNY and CDR2 SVGAGI come from the germline V gene (reference sequence). DNA of the CDR3: TGTGCCAGCACAAGGGGTCTCCACCAGCCCCAGCATTTT. Translation: CASTRGLHQPQHF.

This clone has only one observation. The genes are TRBV4-3 and TRBJ2-7; 12 nucleotides align to TRBD2. V dropped 4 bases and J dropped 3; count of bases not matched to a gene: 13. Germline V CDR1 and CDR2: LGHNA, YSLEER. This CDR3 spans 18 amino acids. CDR3 sequence reads: CASSRSFGLAGTHYEQYF. The CDR3 region has the DNA TGCGCCAGCAGCCGAAGCTTCGGACTAGCGGGAACCCACTACGAGCAGTACTTC.

Judged by abundance, this clone is medium-sized (0.01 to 0.1%). The CDR3 bases are TGCGCCAGCAGCCACGGGGACATCGAGTACGAGCAGTACTTC. Amino acids: CASSHGDIEYEQYF. The chain links TRBV4-1 to TRBJ2-7; maybe TRBD1 (6 bases). The germline V and J ends were trimmed by 3 bases and 4 bases, with 13 bases remaining between them. The CDR3 runs 14 residues. Germline lookup yields CDR1 MGHRA and CDR2 YSYEKL.

The V gene is TRBV7-9, the J gene TRBJ2-5; 7 bases line up with TRBD1. CDR1 SEHNR and CDR2 FQNEAQ come from the germline V gene (reference sequence). J lost 3 bases, V lost 5 bases, and 9 bases had no gene match. This CDR3 has 15 amino acids. The CDR3: CASSRRDSEKETQYF. The CDR3 DNA reads as TGTGCCAGCAGCCGACGGGACAGCGAAAAAGAGACCCAGTACTTC.

This rearrangement joins TRBV10-3 to TRBJ1-1; D call uncertain. This CDR3 comprises 12 residues. In germline, CDR1 is ENHRY, CDR2 SYGVKD. Trimming cost V 9 bases and J 1 base, with 9 bases left between them. CDR3 DNA: TGTGCCATTACAGCGGGGAACACTGAAGCTTTCTTT. It specifies CAITAGNTEAFF.

J is TRBJ2-3 and V is TRBV7-3; 8 positions match TRBD1. With V trimmed by 3 bases and J by 2 bases, 7 bases remained unmatched. Germline V gives CDR1 SGHTA, CDR2 FQGTGA. The CDR3 is 16 residues long. This CDR3 is CASSLGTGSNTDTQYF. CDR3 DNA: TGTGCCAGCAGCTTGGGGACAGGTTCGAACACAGATACGCAGTATTTT.

V and J are TRBV18 and TRBJ2-3; D is unresolved. The CDR3 extends over 14 amino acids. Germline V gene lookup returns CDR1 KGHSH and CDR2 LQKENI. V lost 1 base and J 2 bases, leaving 7 bases between the germline ends. The CDR3 loop reads CASSPRASTDTQYF. As DNA, the CDR3 is TGTGCCAGCTCACCACGCGCATCCACAGATACGCAGTATTTT. The variable domain in full, with the rest retrieved from reference TRBV18 and TRBJ2-3, is NAGVMQNPRHLVRRRGQEARLRCSPMKGHSHVYWYRQLPEEGLKFMVYLQKENIIDESGMPKERFSAEFPKEGPSILRIQQVVRGDSAAYFCASSPRASTDTQYFGPGTRLTVL.

The chain has TRBV6-4 and TRBJ2-1; 9 positions agree with TRBD1. Losses at the gene ends were 3 bases for V and 7 bases for J; bases not matched to a gene: 4. The CDR3 sequence is 14 residues long. Germline CDR1 reads MRHNA; CDR2 reads SNTAGT. CDR3 in amino acids: CASSEDRGGNEQFF. CDR3 sequence (DNA): TGTGCCAGCAGTGAGGACAGGGGTGGAAATGAGCAGTTCTTC.

This rearrangement joins TRBV5-1 to TRBJ2-7; 13 bases are shared with TRBD2. The CDR3 is made up of 16 amino acids. The ends lost 0 bases at V and 4 bases at J; junction bases unmatched: 4. CDR1 and CDR2 from the germline V gene are SGHRS and YFSETQ. The CDR3 reads CASSLGGTSGTYEQYF. CDR3 bases: TGCGCCAGCAGCTTGGGGGGGACTAGCGGGACTTACGAGCAGTACTTC.

CDR3 DNA: TGCGCCAGCAGCCAAGATAGGGCTAGCGGGAGCAATGAGCAGTTCTTC. Protein sequence: CASSQDRASGSNEQFF. The rearrangement uses TRBV4-3 and TRBJ2-1; 10 positions agree with TRBD2. From germline, CDR1 is LGHNA and CDR2 YSLEER. The trim removed 0 bases at V and 6 bases at J, leaving 5 bases unmatched. This CDR3 spans 16 amino acids.

The chain employs TRBV6-4 and TRBJ1-5; 9 positions match TRBD1. This CDR3 has 14 residues. After removal of 3 bases from V and 7 bases from J, the junction contained 4 bases not matched to a gene. The germline CDR1 and CDR2 sequences are MRHNA and SNTAGT. This CDR3 reads CASSETGGRQPQHF. CDR3 sequence (DNA): TGTGCCAGCAGTGAAACAGGGGGCAGGCAGCCCCAGCATTTT.

The rearrangement joins TRBV5-4 to TRBJ2-5; the D is unclear. Germline V gene sequence: CDR1 SGHNT, CDR2 YYREEE (reference sequence). This CDR3 contains 13 residues. V lost 4 bases and J 1 base, leaving 8 bases between the germline ends. In nucleotides, the CDR3 is TGTGCCAGCAGCGTACAGCTCCAAGAGACCCAGTACTTC. It codes for CASSVQLQETQYF.

The V call is TRBV7-6, the J call TRBJ2-3; 7 nucleotides match TRBD1. The CDR3 covers 16 residues. The germline V gene encodes CDR1 SGHVS and CDR2 FNYEAQ. The V segment lost 5 bases and the J segment 0 bases; nucleotides outside the gene matches: 8. This chain's CDR3 is CASSPGFRGSTDTQYF. CDR3 nucleotide sequence: TGTGCCAGCAGCCCAGGGTTCAGGGGGAGCACAGATACGCAGTATTTT.

This chain uses TRBV12-5 with TRBJ2-7; possible D gene TRBD2, 6 bases. Trimming removed 0 bases at V and 1 base at J, with 13 bases between. Per the germline V gene, CDR1 is LGHNT and CDR2 is FRNRAP. The CDR3 spans 16 residues. The CDR3 region is CASGLVAGLTSYEQYF. For the CDR3, the DNA is TGTGCTAGTGGTTTGGTAGCGGGTTTAACTTCCTACGAGCAGTACTTC.

This clone was picked up a small number of times. This sequence joins TRBV4-3 and TRBJ1-5; D is uncertain. The germline V and J ends were trimmed by 0 bases and 5 bases, with 8 bases remaining between them. This CDR3 spans 14 amino acids. The germline CDR1 and CDR2 sequences are LGHNA and YSLEER. CDR3 sequence (DNA): TGCGCCAGCAGCCAAGATTTGGCAGATCAGCCCCAGCATTTT. Translating gives CASSQDLADQPQHF.

The CDR3 sequence is CASSLASGRAPSYEQYF. DNA of the CDR3: TGTGCCAGCAGCTTAGCTAGCGGGAGGGCACCGTCCTACGAGCAGTACTTC. The V and J genes are TRBV7-3 and TRBJ2-7, with 12 bases that match TRBD2. With 2 bases clipped from V and 1 base from J, the junction kept 6 bases outside the gene matches. The CDR3 is made up of 17 amino acids. Germline assignment: CDR1 SGHTA and CDR2 FQGTGA.

This CDR3 is CASSSGLAGGGQYF. The CDR3 DNA sequence: TGCGCCAGCAGCTCCGGACTAGCGGGAGGGGGGCAGTATTTT. The chain has TRBV5-1 and TRBJ2-3, with 15 bases that match TRBD2. V lost 3 bases to trimming and J lost 11 bases; unmatched junction nucleotides: 4. The germline V gene encodes CDR1 SGHRS and CDR2 YFSETQ. The CDR3 runs to 14 residues. Variable domain in full (rest from reference TRBV5-1 and TRBJ2-3): KAGVTQTPRYLIKTRGQQVTLSCSPISGHRSVSWYQQTPGQGLQFLFEYFSETQRNKGNFPGRFSGRQFSNSRSEMNVSTLELGDSALYLCASSSGLAGGGQYFGPGTRLTVL.

This clone was recorded once. The chain is built from TRBV6-5 and TRBJ2-2; 7 nucleotides agree with TRBD1. With V trimmed by 10 bases and J by 6 bases, 8 bases remained unmatched. CDR1 and CDR2 (germline): MNHEY, SVGAGI. CDR3 length: 13 residues. The CDR3 is CAIGTAESGELFF. The CDR3 region has the DNA TGTGCCATCGGGACAGCGGAGTCCGGGGAGCTGTTTTTT.

The chain joins TRBV19 to TRBJ1-5, with 9 bases lining up with TRBD1. The CDR3 runs to 16 residues. V shed 4 bases and J 7 bases; nucleotides not matched to a gene: 11. Germline lookup yields CDR1 LNHDA and CDR2 SQIVND (reference sequence). In nucleotides, the CDR3 is TGTGCCAGTAGTACCGAAGGAGGACAGGGGCACCAGCCCCAGCATTTT. Translating gives CASSTEGGQGHQPQHF. Full variable domain (missing parts from reference TRBV19 and TRBJ1-5): DGGITQSPKYLFRKEGQNVTLSCEQNLNHDAMYWYRQDPGQGLRLIYYSQIVNDFQKGDIAEGYSVSREKKESFPLTVTSAQKNPTAFYLCASSTEGGQGHQPQHFGDGTRLSIL.

The CDR3 loop is CASSQEVGGLVDEQYF. For the CDR3, the DNA is TGTGCCAGCAGCCAAGAGGTGGGGGGGCTTGTCGACGAGCAGTACTTC. V and J are TRBV4-2 and TRBJ2-7; a possible D gene is TRBD2 (7 bases). From germline, CDR1 is LGHNA and CDR2 YNFKEQ. V gave up 0 bases and J gave up 5 bases, with 17 bases separating them. CDR3 length: 16 amino acids.

The rearrangement uses TRBV9 and TRBJ2-7; possible D gene TRBD2, 5 bases. V lost 0 bases and J 0 bases, leaving 10 bases between the germline ends. Per germline, CDR1 SGDLS and CDR2 YYNGEE. The CDR3 runs 15 residues. CDR3 bases: TGTGCCAGCAGCGTAGAACCGGGAAACTCCTACGAGCAGTACTTC. As protein: CASSVEPGNSYEQYF.

The J gene is TRBJ2-3, the V gene TRBV6-5; 7 bases align to TRBD1. The J segment lost 11 bases and the V segment lost 0 bases, leaving 2 bases of the junction unmatched. CDR1 and CDR2 from the germline V gene are MNHEY and SVGAGI. This CDR3 region has 12 residues. CDR3 coding DNA: TGTGCCAGCAGTTACTCGGGACAGCTGCAGTATTTT. Amino acid sequence: CASSYSGQLQYF.